Listed here are 20 T cell receptor beta chains from one sample, sequenced in a study of early T cells in non-severe SARS-CoV-2 infection. TCRdb reanalysed the 5' RACE reads using MiXCR and keeps one entry per CDR3 protein. The repertoire has nearly 95,000 distinct CDR3 sequences, about 15% of them found once; the top ten carry roughly 4.7%. Sequences were derived from whole blood, sampled at baseline. The source is an adult who was a healthcare worker with PCR-confirmed SARS-CoV-2 infection or an uninfected control (not recorded which).

J is TRBJ2-3 and V is TRBV7-2; D gene unclear. The germline V gene has CDR1 SGHTA and CDR2 FQGNSA. The CDR3 extends over 12 amino acids. Trimming shortened V by 3 bases and J by 4 bases, and 5 bases separated the two germline ends. CDR3: CASSFRADTQYF. Written as DNA, the CDR3 is TGTGCCAGCAGCTTCAGAGCAGATACGCAGTATTTT. The full variable domain, completed using reference TRBV7-2 and TRBJ2-3, is GAGVSQSPSNKVTEKGKDVELRCDPISGHTALYWYRQSLGQGLEFLIYFQGNSAPDKSGLPSDRFSAERTGGSVSTLTIQRTQQEDSAVYLCASSFRADTQYFGPGTRLTVL.

This clonotype ranks as medium-sized. The chain links TRBV2 to TRBJ2-1; 15 nucleotides align to TRBD2. V was clipped by 4 bases and J by 0 bases; unmatched bases: 7. The CDR3 sequence is 19 residues long. Germline V gene lookup returns CDR1 SNHLY and CDR2 FYNNEI. Here the CDR3 DNA reads TGTGCCAGCAGTGTAAGGACTAGCGGGAGGGTAAGCTCCTACAATGAGCAGTTCTTC. Protein: CASSVRTSGRVSSYNEQFF.

The CDR3 DNA reads TGCGCCAGCAGGCCCCGGGACAGGAATACCGGGGAGCTGTTTTTT. The encoded protein is CASRPRDRNTGELFF. The rearrangement uses TRBV5-1 and TRBJ2-2; 8 bases match TRBD1. Trimming cost V 5 bases and J 5 bases; bases outside gene matches: 8. CDR3 length equals 15 residues. Germline lookup yields CDR1 SGHRS and CDR2 YFSETQ.

The CDR3 nucleotides read TGTGCCAGCAGCAAAGGGGGATCGGACGGCCCCGATGAGGAGACCCAGTACTTC. Its translation: CASSKGGSDGPDEETQYF. The chain combines TRBV21-1 with TRBJ2-5; the table's D call, TRBD2, has no DNA check behind it. TRBV21-1 is an annotated pseudogene. CDR3 length equals 18 residues.

This clonotype showed up just a few times. Sequence at one end of the junction differs from germline and may be a read error. The CDR3 bases are TGCAGTGTAGCCGGTAGCACACATACGCAGTATTTT. It is translated as CSVAGSTHTQYF. The chain uses TRBV20-1 and TRBJ2-3; D remains unclear. CDR1 is DFQATT, CDR2 SNEGSKA, per germline (reference sequence). This CDR3 spans 12 amino acids.

This chain connects TRBV28 to TRBJ2-7; a weak D match, TRBD1 (6 bases). This CDR3 spans 14 amino acids. Looked up from germline, CDR1 is MDHEN and CDR2 is SYDVKM. V lost 6 bases and J 0 bases, leaving 12 bases between the germline ends. The DNA for the CDR3 is TGTGCCAGCAGATCAGGACAGCTCTCCTACGAGCAGTACTTC. Residues: CASRSGQLSYEQYF.

The rearrangement links TRBV6-5 to TRBJ2-1; D unresolved. Germline CDR1 and CDR2: MNHEY and SVGAGI. The CDR3 runs 14 residues. V dropped 0 bases and J dropped 10 bases, with 13 bases sitting between them. The CDR3 sequence is CASSYSIARREQFF. In DNA, the CDR3 is TGTGCCAGCAGTTACTCGATTGCCAGGAGAGAGCAGTTCTTC.

This clonotype turned up a few times. This chain joins TRBV20-1 and TRBJ2-3; D gene unclear. This CDR3 region has 13 residues. Germline V gene data show CDR1 as DFQATT and CDR2 as SNEGSKA (reference sequence). With 3 bases removed from V and 3 bases from J, the gap between germline ends came to 10 bases. The CDR3 bases are TGCAGTGCTAGGGTTCCCGGTACAGATACGCAGTATTTT. This translates into CSARVPGTDTQYF.

In its sample, this clonotype was seen a few times. The CDR3 protein is CSARGLTNYGYTF. The CDR3 coding sequence is TGCAGTGCTAGAGGACTGACCAACTATGGCTACACCTTC. This chain uses TRBV20-1 with TRBJ1-2; no firm D call. Trimming took off 1 base at V and 2 bases at J, with 8 bases between the two ends. This CDR3 spans 13 amino acids. Germline CDR1 DFQATT, CDR2 SNEGSKA (reference sequence).

This clonotype was seen a few times. The chain is built from TRBV20-1 and TRBJ2-3; the D gene is possibly TRBD2 (5 bases). The ends were cut back, 6 bases at V and 5 bases at J, with 18 bases in the middle. Germline V lookup: CDR1 DFQATT, CDR2 SNEGSKA (reference sequence). The CDR3 runs to 14 residues. This CDR3 reads CSAPPAGGVDTQYF. CDR3 nucleotide sequence: TGCAGTGCCCCCCCGGCCGGAGGAGTAGATACGCAGTATTTT.

This chain connects TRBV28 to TRBJ2-4; D is possibly TRBD1 (6 bases). Germline V gives CDR1 MDHEN, CDR2 SYDVKM. V lost 5 bases and J lost 7, with 21 bases in between. The CDR3 loop spans 16 amino acids. As DNA, the CDR3 is TGTGCCAGCAGTCCGTCACTGGACAGTCTAGGGAACATTCAGTACTTC. Protein: CASSPSLDSLGNIQYF.

The chain combines TRBV13 with TRBJ2-2, with TRBD2 matching 9 bases. CDR1 PRHDT and CDR2 FYEKMQ come from the germline V gene (reference sequence). This CDR3 spans 15 amino acids. The V gene end was trimmed by 5 bases and the J gene end by 1 base; junction bases not matched to a gene: 2. This CDR3 reads CASSPLAGNTGELFF. CDR3 bases: TGTGCCAGCAGCCCACTAGCGGGGAACACCGGGGAGCTGTTTTTT.

This rearrangement joins TRBV20-1 to TRBJ2-3; 9 nucleotides line up with TRBD2. Germline CDR1 is DFQATT and CDR2 is SNEGSKA (reference sequence). Trimming cost V 5 bases and J 4 bases; bases outside gene matches: 4. The CDR3 consists of 13 residues. CDR3 nucleotide sequence: TGCAGTGCTGGTAGCGGGAGATCAGATACGCAGTATTTT. Translation: CSAGSGRSDTQYF.

This clonotype was seen more than once but under ten times. V usage is TRBV4-3 and J usage is TRBJ2-3, with D perhaps matching TRBD2 (6 bases). The CDR3 runs 15 residues. V lost 0 bases, J lost 6 bases, and 13 bases lay in between. Germline V CDR1 and CDR2: LGHNA, YSLEER. CDR3 DNA sequence: TGCGCCAGCAGCCAAGATATGACTAGTTCCGATACGCAGTATTTT. Its translation: CASSQDMTSSDTQYF.

This rearrangement joins TRBV2 to TRBJ2-1; D not certain. This CDR3 is built from 11 residues. Trimming cost V 7 bases and J 10 bases, with 11 bases left between them. Germline loops: CDR1 SNHLY, CDR2 FYNNEI. The CDR3 region has the DNA TGTGCCAGCACCCCGACATTCGAGCAGTTCTTC. Translation gives CASTPTFEQFF.

This clonotype has more than one count but fewer than ten. The rearrangement uses TRBV6-5 and TRBJ2-7; D possibly uses TRBD1 or TRBD2 (5 bases each). Trimming removed 2 bases at V and 5 bases at J, with 13 bases between. This CDR3 region has 14 residues. Germline lookup yields CDR1 MNHEY and CDR2 SVGAGI. CDR3 amino acids: CASSYRETGHEQYF. In nucleotides, the CDR3 is TGTGCCAGCAGTTACAGGGAGACGGGGCACGAGCAGTACTTC.

This clonotype was found a few times. The V and J genes are TRBV10-3 and TRBJ1-6; 9 bases are a match to TRBD1. Germline CDR1 ENHRY, CDR2 SYGVKD. The CDR3 sequence is 15 residues long. The V segment lost 6 bases and the J segment 5 bases; nucleotides outside the gene matches: 5. CDR3 DNA: TGTGCCATCAGGGTGGGACAGGGTGATAATTCACCCCTCCACTTT. Translation: CAIRVGQGDNSPLHF.

In this sample, this clonotype turned up a few times. This rearrangement joins TRBV7-6 to TRBJ2-6; the D is unclear. CDR1 and CDR2 from the germline V gene are SGHVS and FNYEAQ. This CDR3 contains 14 residues. V was shortened by 8 bases and J by 1 base, with 9 bases between the two germline ends. Written as DNA, the CDR3 is TGTGCCAGCCGCGGCTGGTCTGGGGCCAACGTCCTGACTTTC. It is translated as CASRGWSGANVLTF.

At least ten counts were recorded for this clonotype. The CDR3 coding sequence is TGTGCCAGCCTAGCTACAGGGGCCTACGAGCAGTACTTC. Translated: CASLATGAYEQYF. J is TRBJ2-7 and V is TRBV2; 7 bases agree with TRBD1. Germline assignment: CDR1 SNHLY and CDR2 FYNNEI. The V segment lost 8 bases and the J segment 2 bases; nucleotides outside the gene matches: 6. CDR3 size: 13 residues. The variable domain in full, with the rest retrieved from reference TRBV2 and TRBJ2-7, is EPEVTQTPSHQVTQMGQEVILRCVPISNHLYFYWYRQILGQKVEFLVSFYNNEISEKSEIFDDQFSVERPDGSNFTLKIRSTKLEDSAMYFCASLATGAYEQYFGPGTRLTVT.

The chain carries TRBV28 and TRBJ1-6, with D tentatively TRBD1 (6 bases). Trimming stripped 5 bases from V and 7 bases from J, with 12 bases between. Germline CDR1 reads MDHEN; CDR2 reads SYDVKM. The CDR3 totals 14 residues. The CDR3: CASSADSKNSPLHF. The CDR3 region has the DNA TGTGCCAGCAGTGCGGACAGTAAGAATTCACCCCTCCACTTT.